These 32 T cell receptor beta chains were all obtained from the same sample, sequenced in a study of stem cell transplantation in POMP-related autoinflammatory disease. Sequencing used immunoSEQ multiplex PCR; TCRdb keeps in-frame clones, though not all of them. The repertoire holds over 60,000 clones, with approximately 91% as singletons. Specimen: CD4+ T cells from PBMCs, collected after stem cell transplantation. All receptors come from a human patient with POMP-related autoinflammation and immune dysregulation (PRAID). Some of the T cells might come from the graft donor.

The chain joins TRBV12-5 to TRBJ2-3, with 10 bases fitting TRBD2. Germline values: CDR1 LGHNT, CDR2 FRNRAP. The CDR3 loop spans 16 amino acids. The V and J ends lost 0 bases and 7 bases, in that order; junction bases with no gene match: 7. The CDR3 protein is CASGLVKLAGLYTQYF. The DNA of the CDR3 is TGTGCTAGTGGTTTGGTAAAACTAGCGGGACTGTATACGCAGTATTTT.

The rearrangement joins TRBV19 to TRBJ1-2; D not certain. Deletions cut 7 bases from V and 1 base from J, with 16 bases between. The CDR3 loop spans 15 amino acids. Per germline, CDR1 LNHDA and CDR2 SQIVND (reference sequence). CDR3 sequence: CASKPEGRNNYGYTF. CDR3 nucleotides: TGTGCCAGTAAGCCAGAAGGGAGAAATAACTATGGCTACACCTTC.

V is TRBV7-2 and J is TRBJ2-5; 8 bases are a match to TRBD1. CDR3 length: 14 amino acids. V shed 1 base, J shed 5 bases, and the junction held 3 bases outside the gene matches. CDR1 SGHTA and CDR2 FQGNSA come from the germline V gene. The chain's CDR3 is CASSLERTGETQYF. The CDR3 bases are TGTGCCAGCAGCTTAGAACGGACAGGGGAGACCCAGTACTTC.

The chain carries TRBV3-1 (or the pseudogene TRBV3-2) and TRBJ2-3; D may be TRBD1 (5 bases). CDR3 size: 15 residues. The V end was cut by 1 base, the J end by 6 bases, with 14 bases between. Germline lookup yields CDR1 LGHDT and CDR2 YNNKEL (reference sequence). The DNA for the CDR3 is TGTGCCAGCAGCCAAGGTGGTTACAGGCAGGATACGCAGTATTTT. It specifies CASSQGGYRQDTQYF.

The chain joins TRBV19 to TRBJ1-2, with no clear D. From germline, CDR1 is LNHDA and CDR2 SQIVND (reference sequence). The CDR3 has 12 residues. V gave up 7 bases and J gave up 8 bases, with 14 bases separating them. CDR3 in amino acids: CASKRQAGGYTF. The CDR3 DNA reads TGTGCCAGTAAGCGCCAGGCGGGAGGCTACACCTTC.

The V gene is TRBV5-1, the J gene TRBJ2-1; unclear D gene. This CDR3 has 17 amino acids. CDR1 SGHRS and CDR2 YFSETQ come from the germline V gene. V was pared by 0 bases and J by 0 bases, with 13 bases between. The CDR3 nucleotides read TGCGCCAGCAGCTTGGGAGTTGGTCCGGCCTCCTACAATGAGCAGTTCTTC. This encodes CASSLGVGPASYNEQFF.

This chain joins TRBV18 and TRBJ2-5, with 8 bases lining up with TRBD1. The V segment lost 2 bases and the J segment 4 bases; nucleotides outside the gene matches: 12. The V gene's germline CDR1 is KGHSH and CDR2 LQKENI. This CDR3 has 17 amino acids. CDR3 DNA: TGTGCCAGCTCACCAACAAGGGGACAGGATCGACGAGAGACCCAGTACTTC. Translating it yields CASSPTRGQDRRETQYF.

J is TRBJ2-3 and V is TRBV10-1; maybe TRBD2 (6 bases). Germline V gene data show CDR1 as WNHNN and CDR2 as SYGVQD (reference sequence). This CDR3 contains 14 residues. Trimming removed 5 bases at V and 5 bases at J, with 14 bases between. The CDR3 DNA reads TGCGCCAGCAGTCTAGCGCCTGCGAGAGATACGCAGTATTTT. It codes for CASSLAPARDTQYF.

The chain combines TRBV28 with TRBJ2-1, with D perhaps matching TRBD1 (5 bases). Trimming pared 7 bases from V and 8 bases from J, leaving 21 bases between. The CDR3 is 15 amino acids. The germline V gene encodes CDR1 MDHEN and CDR2 SYDVKM. The CDR3 nucleotides read TGTGCCAGCAACAGAGATTCTTATAGGGGTCATGAGCAGTTCTTC. Translated: CASNRDSYRGHEQFF.

V and J are TRBV5-1 and TRBJ2-7, with no clear D. CDR3 size: 12 residues. Germline values: CDR1 SGHRS, CDR2 YFSETQ. The V end lost 4 bases, the J end lost 6 bases, and 11 bases lay between the germline ends. CDR3 in amino acids: CASSQAVGEQYF. CDR3 DNA: TGCGCCAGCAGCCAGGCAGTGGGCGAGCAGTACTTC.

This chain links TRBV7-3 with TRBJ2-3; 11 nucleotides match TRBD2. This CDR3 spans 13 amino acids. V dropped 5 bases and J dropped 7; count of bases not matched to a gene: 2. Germline CDR1 and CDR2: SGHTA and FQGTGA. The CDR3 DNA is TGTGCCAGCAGCCCGACTAGCGGGAATACGCAGTATTTT. Its protein is CASSPTSGNTQYF. Drawing the rest from reference TRBV7-3 and TRBJ2-3, the complete variable domain is GAGVSQTPSNKVTEKGKYVELRCDPISGHTALYWYRQSLGQGPEFLIYFQGTGAADDSGLPNDRFFAVRPEGSVSTLKIQRTERGDSAVYLCASSPTSGNTQYFGPGTRLTVL.

This chain connects TRBV5-6 to TRBJ1-1; D call uncertain. The germline CDR1 and CDR2 sequences are SGHDT and YYEEEE. There are 14 residues in the CDR3. Trimming took 2 bases from V and 1 from J, leaving 9 bases between them. CDR3 protein: CASSFWSRNTEAFF. The CDR3 DNA reads TGTGCCAGCAGCTTCTGGTCGAGGAACACTGAAGCTTTCTTT. Looking up the rest from reference TRBV5-6 and TRBJ1-1 gives the full variable domain: DAGVTQSPTHLIKTRGQQVTLRCSPKSGHDTVSWYQQALGQGPQFIFQYYEEEERQRGNFPDRFSGHQFPNYSSELNVNALLLGDSALYLCASSFWSRNTEAFFGQGTRLTVV.

The chain links TRBV19 to TRBJ1-2, with 7 bases matching TRBD1. Germline V gene sequence: CDR1 LNHDA, CDR2 SQIVND (reference sequence). CDR3 length equals 13 residues. V was pared by 5 bases and J by 8 bases, with 8 bases of the junction left unmatched. CDR3 loop: CASSGRQGVGYTF. The CDR3 DNA is TGTGCCAGTAGTGGAAGGCAGGGGGTCGGCTACACCTTC.

The CDR3 DNA is TGTGCCAGCAGCGCCTTCACGGGACTAGCGGGGTATCCGCCCCGATACGATGAGCAGTTCTTC. It codes for CASSAFTGLAGYPPRYDEQFF. The chain couples TRBV9 to TRBJ2-1; 13 bases line up with TRBD2. CDR3 length: 21 amino acids. V lost 3 bases, J lost 8 bases, and 23 bases stayed unmatched. The germline CDR1 and CDR2 sequences are SGDLS and YYNGEE.

The CDR3 loop is CASSLLLRQGTPEGNTIYF. The DNA of the CDR3 is TGTGCCAGCTCACTGCTCCTAAGACAGGGGACTCCGGAGGGAAACACCATATATTTT. The gene calls are TRBV18 and TRBJ1-3; TRBD1 aligns across 8 bases. The CDR3 covers 19 residues. Per germline, CDR1 KGHSH and CDR2 LQKENI. V shed 4 bases, J shed 4 bases, and the junction held 18 bases outside the gene matches.

The genes are TRBV10-2 and TRBJ2-5; 9 bases fit TRBD2. The length of the CDR3 is 14 residues. Germline assignment: CDR1 WSHSY and CDR2 SAAADI. Trimming cost V 7 bases and J 2 bases; bases outside gene matches: 5. CDR3 amino acids: CASKLAGNQETQYF. The CDR3 DNA is TGCGCCAGCAAGCTAGCGGGAAATCAAGAGACCCAGTACTTC.

This chain uses TRBV29-1 with TRBJ2-5; the D is unclear. V shed 4 bases and J shed 2 bases, with 5 bases lying between them. CDR3 size: 11 residues. Per germline, CDR1 SQVTM and CDR2 ANQGSEA. CDR3 loop: CSVGVQETQYF. Here the CDR3 DNA reads TGCAGCGTTGGGGTACAAGAGACCCAGTACTTC. The full variable domain, in which reference TRBV29-1 and TRBJ2-5 provide the parts outside the CDR3, is SAVISQKPSRDICQRGTSLTIQCQVDSQVTMMFWYRQQPGQSLTLIATANQGSEATYESGFVIDKFPISRPNLTFSTLTVSNMSPEDSSIYLCSVGVQETQYFGPGTRLLVL.

The chain joins TRBV6-5 to TRBJ1-5, with a weak D call TRBD1 (5 bases). V was trimmed by 8 bases and J by 1 base, leaving 15 bases between them. This CDR3 comprises 15 residues. The V gene's germline CDR1 is MNHEY and CDR2 SVGAGI. CDR3 protein: CASGLRQKSNQPQHF. For the CDR3, the DNA is TGTGCCAGCGGCCTGAGACAGAAAAGCAATCAGCCCCAGCATTTT.

The V gene is TRBV2, the J gene TRBJ1-4, with D maybe TRBD1 (6 bases). The CDR3 runs to 14 residues. The ends were cut back, 6 bases at V and 8 bases at J, with 16 bases in the middle. CDR1 and CDR2 (germline): SNHLY, FYNNEI. The CDR3 is CASSKGGEREKLFF. The CDR3 DNA sequence: TGTGCCAGCAGCAAGGGGGGTGAAAGGGAAAAACTGTTTTTT.

This clone was observed a single time. The chain employs TRBV5-4 and TRBJ1-5, with TRBD1 matching 7 bases. This CDR3 is built from 14 residues. Per germline, CDR1 SGHNT and CDR2 YYREEE (reference sequence). V was pared by 5 bases and J by 5 bases, with 7 bases of the junction left unmatched. CDR3 residues: CASRPGTAYQPQHF. As DNA, the CDR3 is TGTGCCAGCAGGCCCGGGACAGCGTATCAGCCCCAGCATTTT.

This clone was detected only once. The V gene is TRBV19, the J gene TRBJ2-2, with D perhaps matching TRBD1 (6 bases). Germline CDR1 reads LNHDA; CDR2 reads SQIVND (reference sequence). Trimming cost V 5 bases and J 5 bases, with 18 bases left between them. There are 16 residues in the CDR3. The chain's CDR3 is CASSPRGQFGTGELFF. The CDR3 region has the DNA TGTGCCAGTAGTCCAAGAGGACAGTTTGGGACCGGGGAGCTGTTTTTT.

The chain carries TRBV9 and TRBJ1-2; 7 bases map to TRBD1. The CDR3 loop spans 16 amino acids. CDR1 SGDLS and CDR2 YYNGEE come from the germline V gene. The V gene end was trimmed by 3 bases and the J gene end by 4 bases; junction bases not matched to a gene: 12. The CDR3 sequence: CASSGGQVGWAYGYTF. In DNA form, the CDR3 reads TGTGCCAGCAGCGGCGGACAGGTTGGATGGGCCTATGGCTACACCTTC.

The genes are TRBV20-1 and TRBJ1-2, with no clear D. This CDR3 has 11 residues. Germline V gene sequence: CDR1 DFQATT, CDR2 SNEGSKA (reference sequence). Between the trimmed V and J ends, which lost 0 bases and 8 bases, there was a span of 7 bases. CDR3 sequence (DNA): TGCAGTGCTAGAGATGTGAGAGGCTACACCTTC. The encoded protein is CSARDVRGYTF.

The chain uses TRBV12-3 or TRBV12-4 and TRBJ2-3; D gene ambiguous. This CDR3 comprises 12 residues. Trimming took off 2 bases at V and 7 bases at J, with 7 bases between the two ends. CDR3 sequence: CASSLIRHTQYF. CDR3 coding DNA: TGTGCCAGCAGTTTAATCCGCCATACGCAGTATTTT.

The chain carries TRBV19 and TRBJ1-1; 7 bases are a match to TRBD1. This CDR3 has 16 residues. V was clipped by 2 bases and J by 4 bases; unmatched bases: 10. CDR1 is LNHDA and CDR2 is SQIVND in the germline V gene (reference sequence). The CDR3 here is CASSIWTRGARTEAFF. In DNA, the CDR3 is TGTGCCAGTAGTATATGGACCAGGGGGGCTCGCACTGAAGCTTTCTTT. Based on the CDR3 plus reference TRBV19 and TRBJ1-1, the full variable domain is DGGITQSPKYLFRKEGQNVTLSCEQNLNHDAMYWYRQDPGQGLRLIYYSQIVNDFQKGDIAEGYSVSREKKESFPLTVTSAQKNPTAFYLCASSIWTRGARTEAFFGQGTRLTVV.

The J gene is TRBJ1-2, the V gene TRBV5-1; tentatively, D is TRBD1 (5 bases). Germline assignment: CDR1 SGHRS and CDR2 YFSETQ. The V end was cut by 4 bases, the J end by 2 bases, with 15 bases between. The CDR3 has 15 amino acids. The CDR3 sequence is CASSVRDGQNYGYTF. CDR3 DNA: TGCGCCAGCAGCGTGAGGGACGGACAAAACTATGGCTACACCTTC.

This chain uses TRBV2 with TRBJ1-1; 8 positions agree with TRBD1. Germline CDR1 reads SNHLY; CDR2 reads FYNNEI. V shed 8 bases and J 5 bases; nucleotides not matched to a gene: 7. CDR3 length equals 13 residues. The CDR3 bases are TGTGCCAGCTCCTTGACAGGGGTAACTGAAGCTTTCTTT. It yields the protein CASSLTGVTEAFF.

The chain links TRBV15 to TRBJ2-2; tentatively, D is TRBD2 (5 bases). The CDR3 has 16 amino acids. CDR1 is LNHNV and CDR2 is YYDKDF in the germline V gene (reference sequence). V lost 4 bases to trimming and J lost 4 bases, with 16 bases between them. This CDR3 is CATSTQWRARTGELFF. CDR3 DNA sequence: TGTGCCACCAGCACGCAGTGGCGGGCCCGCACCGGGGAGCTGTTTTTT.

The chain uses TRBV6-2 or TRBV6-3 and TRBJ2-6, with 8 bases aligning to TRBD2. CDR1 is MNHEY, CDR2 SVGEGT, per germline. Trimming removed 2 bases from V and 0 bases from J; junction bases left unmatched: 9. The CDR3 runs to 19 residues. This CDR3 is CASSYLIAGTPSGANVLTF. The DNA of the CDR3 is TGTGCCAGCAGTTACCTTATAGCGGGGACCCCCTCTGGGGCCAACGTCCTGACTTTC.

This sequence joins TRBV10-3 and TRBJ2-5; tentatively, D is TRBD1 or TRBD2 (6 bases each). Germline CDR1 is ENHRY and CDR2 is SYGVKD. CDR3 length equals 14 residues. With 8 bases removed from V and 5 bases from J, the gap between germline ends came to 18 bases. CDR3 protein: CAIGGPPSVETQYF. CDR3 nucleotides: TGTGCCATCGGGGGGCCCCCATCAGTGGAGACCCAGTACTTC.

V and J are TRBV18 and TRBJ1-2; 9 bases are shared with TRBD1. The CDR3 extends over 14 amino acids. V trimming: 3 bases; J trimming: 3 bases; junction bases outside the gene matches: 2. Germline V gene lookup returns CDR1 KGHSH and CDR2 LQKENI. In nucleotides, the CDR3 is TGTGCCAGCTCACCGGGACAGGGTCACTATGGCTACACCTTC. It codes for CASSPGQGHYGYTF.

The chain combines TRBV30 with TRBJ2-3; D remains ambiguous. The CDR3 consists of 13 residues. The V end was cut by 0 bases, the J end by 5 bases, with 9 bases between. CDR1 and CDR2 (germline): GTSNPN, SVGIG (reference sequence). For the CDR3, the DNA is TGTGCCTGGAGTGTAATCTCTGGAGATACGCAGTATTTT. Translated: CAWSVISGDTQYF. The full variable domain, with the rest looked up from reference TRBV30 and TRBJ2-3, is SQTIHQWPATLVQPVGSPLSLECTVEGTSNPNLYWYRQAAGRGLQLLFYSVGIGQISSEVPQNLSASRPQDRQFILSSKKLLLSDSGFYLCAWSVISGDTQYFGPGTRLTVL.